This T cell receptor beta chain was profiled in a study of shared clonotypes between healthy human individuals. About the research overall: Per donor, three plates held CD4 naive cells, three held CD4 memory, two held CD8 naive and one held CD8 memory.

Germline CDR1 SGDLS, CDR2 YYNGEE. The CDR3 is 16 amino acids. The V gene end was trimmed by 0 bases and the J gene end by 2 bases; junction bases not matched to a gene: 3. The input for sorted-subset replicate PCRs was 200 ng DNA, around 30,000 T cell genomes. Generated by immunoSEQ multiplex PCR, the TCRdb table keeps only in-frame clones and is missing some. The sample includes about 2.2 million clones, about 92% of them seen just once. Study-wide results and caveats: Rarefaction analysis demonstrated incomplete sorted-subset sequencing notwithstanding large depth. Naive CD4 clonotype sharing across a few donors was approximately 5%.

CD45RO-negative, CCR7-selected cells formed the naive CD8 fraction, which excluded terminally differentiated effector memory CD45RA+ cells. As for this clone: Its antigen is not identified.

This sequence was found in a man younger than 30 in good health. Some clones in this sample may be carry-over from other donors' samples. The chain combines TRBV9 with TRBJ1-2; 11 nucleotides align to TRBD1. Sequencing was performed on naive CD8+ T cells from PBMCs. The CDR3, as DNA: TGTGCCAGCAGCGTAGAGGACAGGGGGCTGAACTATGGCTACACCTTC. Protein product: CASSVEDRGLNYGYTF.